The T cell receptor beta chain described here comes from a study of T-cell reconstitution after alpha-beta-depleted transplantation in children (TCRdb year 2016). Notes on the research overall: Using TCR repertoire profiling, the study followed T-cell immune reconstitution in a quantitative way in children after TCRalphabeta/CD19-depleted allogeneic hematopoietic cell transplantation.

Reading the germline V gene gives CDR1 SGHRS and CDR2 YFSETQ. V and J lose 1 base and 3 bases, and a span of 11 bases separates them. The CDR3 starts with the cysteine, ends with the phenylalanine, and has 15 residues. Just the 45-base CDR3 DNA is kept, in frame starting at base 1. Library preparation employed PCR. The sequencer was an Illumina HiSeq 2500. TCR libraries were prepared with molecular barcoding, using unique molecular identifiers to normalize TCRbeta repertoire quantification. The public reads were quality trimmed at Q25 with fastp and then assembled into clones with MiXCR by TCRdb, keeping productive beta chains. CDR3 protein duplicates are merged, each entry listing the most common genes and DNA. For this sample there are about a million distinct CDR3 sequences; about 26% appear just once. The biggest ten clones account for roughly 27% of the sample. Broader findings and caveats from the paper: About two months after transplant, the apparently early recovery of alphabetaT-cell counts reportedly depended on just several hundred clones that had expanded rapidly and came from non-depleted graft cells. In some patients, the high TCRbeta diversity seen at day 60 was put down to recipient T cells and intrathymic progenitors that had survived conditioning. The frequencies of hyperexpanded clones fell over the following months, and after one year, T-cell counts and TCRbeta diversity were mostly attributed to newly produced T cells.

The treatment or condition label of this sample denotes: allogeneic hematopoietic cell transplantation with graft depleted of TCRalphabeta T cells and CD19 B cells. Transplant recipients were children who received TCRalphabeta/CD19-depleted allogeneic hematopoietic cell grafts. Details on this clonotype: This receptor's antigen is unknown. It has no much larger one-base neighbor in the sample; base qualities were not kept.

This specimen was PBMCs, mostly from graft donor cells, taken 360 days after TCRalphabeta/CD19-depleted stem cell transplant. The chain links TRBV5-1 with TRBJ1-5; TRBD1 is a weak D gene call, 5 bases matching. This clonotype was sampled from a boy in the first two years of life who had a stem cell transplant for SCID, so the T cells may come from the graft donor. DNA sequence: TGCGCCAGCAGCTTGACAGGCACGTACAATCAGCCCCAGCATTTT. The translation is CASSLTGTYNQPQHF.